A single sample is the source of the 28 T cell receptor beta chains below, sequenced in a study of blood T cell repertoires in COVID-19. Clones were sequenced by immunoSEQ multiplex PCR, and TCRdb holds only the in-frame ones, with some missing. Seen here are roughly 80,000 clones, 78% observed once, and the top ten hold approximately 16%. Input material: peripheral blood. Every receptor here comes from a human donor in a cohort sampled during active COVID-19.

This clone has a single count. The gene calls are TRBV7-9 and TRBJ2-3, with D tentatively TRBD2 (6 bases). Germline V CDR1 and CDR2: SEHNR, FQNEAQ (reference sequence). V was pared by 4 bases and J by 4 bases, with 18 bases between. The CDR3 contains 16 residues. CDR3 nucleotide sequence: TGTGCCAGCAGCTCCGGGTGGGGGGATCACTCAGATACGCAGTATTTT. This sequence encodes CASSSGWGDHSDTQYF.

The sample holds one count of this clone. A much larger clone lies one base from this, so it may be a read error. The chain carries TRBV9 and TRBJ2-3; D remains unclear. CDR3 size: 12 residues. Trimming took off 4 bases at V and 0 bases at J, with 3 bases between the two ends. From germline, CDR1 is SGDLS and CDR2 YYNGEE. The CDR3 loop reads CASSPSTDTQYF. CDR3 sequence (DNA): TGTGCCAGCAGCCCAAGCACAGATACGCAGTATTTT.

The chain links TRBV11-1 to TRBJ1-2; 9 bases fit TRBD1. CDR3 length: 14 amino acids. With V trimmed by 7 bases and J by 10 bases, 13 bases remained unmatched. Looked up from germline, CDR1 is SGHAT and CDR2 is FQDESV (reference sequence). The CDR3 reads CASTIPGTGTDYTF. CDR3 nucleotides: TGTGCCAGCACCATACCTGGGACAGGGACTGACTACACCTTC. Full variable domain (remainder filled in from reference TRBV11-1 and TRBJ1-2): EAEVAQSPRYKITEKSQAVAFWCDPISGHATLYWYRQILGQGPELLVQFQDESVVDDSQLPKDRFSAERLKGVDSTLKIQPAELGDSAMYLCASTIPGTGTDYTFGSGTRLTVV.

The CDR3 loop is CASSVGDRTTNEKLFF. The CDR3 DNA reads TGTGCCAGCAGCGTGGGGGACAGAACAACTAATGAAAAACTGTTTTTT. This chain joins TRBV9 and TRBJ1-4, with TRBD1 matching 7 bases. The CDR3 spans 16 residues. The J segment lost 0 bases and the V segment lost 2 bases, leaving 4 bases of the junction unmatched. CDR1 is SGDLS and CDR2 is YYNGEE in the germline V gene.

The V gene is TRBV9, the J gene TRBJ1-2; no definite D call. The CDR3 covers 16 residues. The germline CDR1 and CDR2 sequences are SGDLS and YYNGEE. The V end lost 0 bases, the J end lost 5 bases, and 17 bases lay between the germline ends. Written as DNA, the CDR3 is TGTGCCAGCAGCGTAGGTCACAGTATTAGGGAGTATGGCTACACCTTC. Its protein is CASSVGHSIREYGYTF.

This chain uses TRBV7-8 with TRBJ2-1; possibly TRBD1 for D (6 bases). This CDR3 region has 15 residues. V shed 5 bases and J shed 9 bases, with 20 bases lying between them. In germline, CDR1 is SGHVS, CDR2 FQNEAQ. CDR3 in DNA: TGTGCCAGCAGCCCCTCGACGGCAGGGGCGGGTGAGCAGTTCTTC. It is translated as CASSPSTAGAGEQFF.

This clone has just one count. This chain links TRBV5-6 with TRBJ1-2; no firm D call. Trimming left V 0 bases short and J 3 bases short, with 12 bases between. Germline assignment: CDR1 SGHDT and CDR2 YYEEEE. The CDR3 contains 15 residues. The CDR3 region has the DNA TGTGCCAGCAGCTTGGAATTGAGTCTCTACTATGGCTACACCTTC. Protein: CASSLELSLYYGYTF.

This rearrangement joins TRBV11-3 to TRBJ2-5; 8 bases map to TRBD2. Losses at the gene ends were 1 base for V and 2 bases for J; bases not matched to a gene: 0. The CDR3 is made up of 14 amino acids. Per germline, CDR1 SGHNT and CDR2 YENEEA. CDR3: CASSLAGGQETQYF. CDR3 bases: TGTGCCAGCAGCTTAGCGGGAGGGCAAGAGACCCAGTACTTC.

This clone has a count of ten or more. This chain connects TRBV6-6 to TRBJ1-2, with 12 bases matching TRBD1. From germline, CDR1 is MNHNY and CDR2 SVGAGI (reference sequence). The CDR3 totals 15 residues. The J segment lost 4 bases and the V segment lost 5 bases, leaving 5 bases of the junction unmatched. CDR3 sequence: CASSGGTGGGYGYTF. CDR3 DNA: TGTGCCAGCAGTGGGGGGACAGGGGGCGGCTATGGCTACACCTTC.

The chain couples TRBV4-3 to TRBJ2-1; possibly TRBD2 for D (5 bases). V lost 0 bases to trimming and J lost 6 bases, with 9 bases between them. CDR1 and CDR2 (germline): LGHNA, YSLEER. This CDR3 is 14 amino acids long. CDR3 residues: CASSQDFAGNEQFF. CDR3 sequence (DNA): TGCGCCAGCAGCCAAGACTTCGCGGGCAATGAGCAGTTCTTC.

As concerns this clone: Other DNA sequences in this sample translate to the same CDR3. This rearrangement joins TRBV6-5 to TRBJ1-1; no clear D. The CDR3 has 13 amino acids. The V end was cut by 2 bases, the J end by 4 bases, with 8 bases between. Germline assignment: CDR1 MNHEY and CDR2 SVGAGI. CDR3 residues: CASSYGSGTEAFF. In DNA form, the CDR3 reads TGTGCCAGCAGTTACGGGTCGGGCACTGAAGCTTTCTTT.

V is TRBV9 and J is TRBJ1-2; D is unresolved. This CDR3 region has 12 residues. Trimming cost V 3 bases and J 6 bases, with 9 bases left between them. Germline V gene lookup returns CDR1 SGDLS and CDR2 YYNGEE. The chain's CDR3 is CASSGGKDGYTF. For the CDR3, the DNA is TGTGCCAGCAGCGGAGGAAAAGATGGCTACACCTTC. The whole variable domain, filled in from reference TRBV9 and TRBJ1-2, reads DSGVTQTPKHLITATGQRVTLRCSPRSGDLSVYWYQQSLDQGLQFLIQYYNGEERAKGNILERFSAQQFPDLHSELNLSSLELGDSALYFCASSGGKDGYTFGSGTRLTVV.

The chain carries TRBV5-6 and TRBJ1-2; 11 bases map to TRBD1. This CDR3 is 16 amino acids long. CDR1 and CDR2 (germline): SGHDT, YYEEEE. Unmatched junction bases numbered 7, after V lost 4 bases and J lost 2 bases. CDR3 DNA: TGTGCCAGCAGCACATACCGGACAGGGGGCAACTATGGCTACACCTTC. As protein: CASSTYRTGGNYGYTF.

The rearrangement uses TRBV28 and TRBJ2-5; unclear D gene. The CDR3 is 13 amino acids. The germline CDR1 and CDR2 sequences are MDHEN and SYDVKM. Trimming cost V 3 bases and J 1 base, with 6 bases left between them. The DNA of the CDR3 is TGTGCCAGCAGTTTGGCATTCCAAGAGACCCAGTACTTC. As protein: CASSLAFQETQYF. Looking up the rest from reference TRBV28 and TRBJ2-5 gives the full variable domain: DVKVTQSSRYLVKRTGEKVFLECVQDMDHENMFWYRQDPGLGLRLIYFSYDVKMKEKGDIPEGYSVSREKKERFSLILESASTNQTSMYLCASSLAFQETQYFGPGTRLLVL.

By sample share, this clone is large. The gene calls are TRBV28 and TRBJ2-1, with D possibly matching TRBD1 (5 bases). From germline, CDR1 is MDHEN and CDR2 SYDVKM. With 6 bases removed from V and 6 bases from J, the gap between germline ends came to 9 bases. The CDR3 totals 12 residues. The CDR3 here is CASSITGNEQFF. CDR3 in DNA: TGTGCCAGCAGCATAACAGGCAATGAGCAGTTCTTC.

The chain combines TRBV6-6 with TRBJ2-5; TRBD1 might be the D (6 bases). The germline CDR1 and CDR2 sequences are MNHNY and SVGAGI (reference sequence). The CDR3 totals 15 residues. V was trimmed by 0 bases and J by 3 bases, leaving 11 bases between them. CDR3 amino acids: CASSYSFRQEETQYF. The CDR3, as DNA: TGTGCCAGCAGTTACTCGTTCCGACAGGAAGAGACCCAGTACTTC.

The chain recombines TRBV19 with TRBJ1-5; 10 bases agree with TRBD1. The ends lost 4 bases at V and 4 bases at J; junction bases unmatched: 4. CDR1 and CDR2 (germline): LNHDA, SQIVND (reference sequence). CDR3 length equals 15 residues. The CDR3 protein is CASSTTGGWNQPQHF. The CDR3 DNA sequence: TGTGCCAGTAGTACGACAGGGGGCTGGAATCAGCCCCAGCATTTT.

The chain couples TRBV2 to TRBJ1-1, with 8 bases that match TRBD1. The germline gives CDR1 SNHLY, CDR2 FYNNEI. Trimming at V came to 6 bases and at J to 7 bases, leaving 7 bases not matched to a gene. The CDR3 runs 13 residues. Written as DNA, the CDR3 is TGTGCCAGCAGCGAACAGGGGGGAAATGAAGCTTTCTTT. Its translation: CASSEQGGNEAFF.

J is TRBJ1-2 and V is TRBV19, with 9 bases identical to TRBD1. The CDR3 has 16 residues. Germline V gene data show CDR1 as LNHDA and CDR2 as SQIVND (reference sequence). V was clipped by 7 bases and J by 5 bases; unmatched bases: 14. CDR3 sequence (DNA): TGTGCCAGTAAGAACCCTTACAGGGGGCGTTCATATGGCTACACCTTC. As protein: CASKNPYRGRSYGYTF.

The sample holds one count of this clone. One end of the junction fails to match germline, which may point to a read error. Other DNA sequences in this sample translate to the same CDR3. The V call is TRBV7-6, the J call TRBJ2-7; TRBD1 is a possible D gene (6 bases). CDR1 is SGHVS and CDR2 is FNYEAQ in the germline V gene. The CDR3 runs 14 residues. CDR3 sequence (DNA): TGTGCCAGCAGCTTAGGACAGGACTCCTATGAGCAGTACTTC. Its protein product is CASSLGQDSYEQYF.

The gene calls are TRBV4-2 and TRBJ2-1; D ambiguous. The CDR3 consists of 15 residues. V was clipped by 2 bases and J by 4 bases, with 12 bases between them. Looked up from germline, CDR1 is LGHNA and CDR2 is YNFKEQ. The CDR3 loop is CASSQQFELYNEQFF. CDR3 sequence (DNA): TGTGCCAGCAGCCAACAATTCGAGCTTTACAATGAGCAGTTCTTC.

The chain uses TRBV11-2 and TRBJ2-1, with 9 bases matching TRBD2. The CDR3 is 13 amino acids. The V gene end was trimmed by 4 bases and the J gene end by 9 bases; junction bases not matched to a gene: 4. Germline V gene data show CDR1 as SGHAT and CDR2 as FQNNGV. The CDR3 sequence is CASSYLAGSEQFF. The CDR3 bases are TGTGCCAGCAGCTACCTAGCGGGAAGTGAGCAGTTCTTC. The full variable domain, completed using reference TRBV11-2 and TRBJ2-1, is EAGVAQSPRYKIIEKRQSVAFWCNPISGHATLYWYQQILGQGPKLLIQFQNNGVVDDSQLPKDRFSAERLKGVDSTLKIQPAKLEDSAVYLCASSYLAGSEQFFGPGTRLTVL.

This clone came up once. The rearrangement links TRBV7-8 to TRBJ2-1; 8 bases align to TRBD1. This CDR3 has 16 residues. CDR1 is SGHVS and CDR2 is FQNEAQ in the germline V gene. Unmatched junction bases numbered 7, after V lost 0 bases and J lost 6 bases. In DNA, the CDR3 is TGTGCCAGCAGCTTAGCTCGACAGGGGAAGATCAATGAGCAGTTCTTC. As protein: CASSLARQGKINEQFF.

V is TRBV2 and J is TRBJ2-5, with 8 bases lining up with TRBD2. CDR1 and CDR2 (germline): SNHLY, FYNNEI. The CDR3 sequence is 14 residues long. Trimming removed 8 bases from V and 1 base from J; junction bases left unmatched: 6. The CDR3 DNA reads TGTGCCAGCCGGTACGGGGGGGCCCAAGAGACCCAGTACTTC. Translation gives CASRYGGAQETQYF.

The chain carries TRBV6-5 and TRBJ2-1; 8 bases line up with TRBD1. The CDR3 extends over 11 amino acids. Per germline, CDR1 MNHEY and CDR2 SVGAGI. J gave up 10 bases and V 8 bases, and 4 bases lay outside the gene matches. The CDR3 region is CASRTGREQFF. The DNA of the CDR3 is TGTGCCAGCCGGACAGGGCGCGAGCAGTTCTTC.

The chain recombines TRBV28 with TRBJ1-1; 8 nucleotides align to TRBD1. V trimming: 7 bases; J trimming: 1 base; junction bases outside the gene matches: 5. The CDR3 sequence is 14 residues long. Per germline, CDR1 MDHEN and CDR2 SYDVKM. CDR3 region: CASTTGQANTEAFF. The CDR3 DNA sequence: TGTGCCAGCACCACGGGACAGGCGAACACTGAAGCTTTCTTT.

This clone is deemed medium-sized (0.01 to 0.1%). The genes are TRBV27 and TRBJ2-1, with a possible D match to TRBD2 (5 bases). V was shortened by 2 bases and J by 7 bases, with 6 bases between the two germline ends. The CDR3 is 12 amino acids. Germline loops: CDR1 MNHEY, CDR2 SMNVEV (reference sequence). The CDR3, as DNA: TGTGCCAGCAGTTTAACGGGGAATGAGCAGTTCTTC. As protein: CASSLTGNEQFF.

This clone was recorded only once. The rearrangement links TRBV9 to TRBJ2-5; 9 nucleotides agree with TRBD1. Looked up from germline, CDR1 is SGDLS and CDR2 is YYNGEE. The CDR3 is 15 residues long. With V trimmed by 3 bases and J by 4 bases, 7 bases remained unmatched. The chain's CDR3 is CASSDRGRRSETQYF. In DNA form, the CDR3 reads TGTGCCAGCAGCGACAGGGGGCGCAGATCAGAGACCCAGTACTTC.